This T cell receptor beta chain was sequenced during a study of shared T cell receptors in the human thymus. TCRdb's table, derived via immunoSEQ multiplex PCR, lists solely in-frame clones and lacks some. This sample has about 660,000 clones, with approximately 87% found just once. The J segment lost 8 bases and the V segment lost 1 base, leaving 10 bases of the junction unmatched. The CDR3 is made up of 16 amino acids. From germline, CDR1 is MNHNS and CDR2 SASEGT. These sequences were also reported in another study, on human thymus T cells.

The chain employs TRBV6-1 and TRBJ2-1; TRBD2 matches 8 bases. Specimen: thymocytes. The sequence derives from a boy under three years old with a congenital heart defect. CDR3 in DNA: TGTGCCAGCAGTGAAGAAGGGGCGGGAGGTGTCGATGAGCAGTTCTTC. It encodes CASSEEGAGGVDEQFF.